This is a list of T cell receptor beta chains from one sample in a study of blood T cell repertoires in COVID-19. The repertoire was sequenced with immunoSEQ multiplex PCR; TCRdb's copy has only in-frame clones and lacks some. The repertoire has 74,000 or so clones, 85% to 90% of them found once; the top ten carry approximately 2.9%. Sequenced material: peripheral blood. The receptors come from a man aged 50-59 years with acute or convalescent COVID-19. Each CDR3 is given with its conserved first and last residue. D genes are given only for firm matches. Size values are once, few and many counts, or a class for expanded clones, and some rows have none.

TRBV7-9	NA	TRBD1	TRBJ1-4	17	TGTGCCAGCAGCTCAGGACAGGGTGAAGCAACTAATGAAAAACTGTTTTTT	CASSSGQGEATNEKLFF
TRBV5-4	NA	TRBD1	TRBJ1-2	15	TGTGCCAGCAGCTTGTCCCTGACAGGGGACTATGGCTACACCTTC	CASSLSLTGDYGYTF
TRBV5-1	NA	TRBD2	TRBJ2-1	18	TGCGCCAGCAGCTTGGACCCGGGACTAGCCGTACCAGGGAATGAGCAGTTCTTC	CASSLDPGLAVPGNEQFF
TRBV19	once	TRBD1	TRBJ2-3	15	TGTGCCAGTAGTATAGGGGACAGGGTGACAGATACGCAGTATTTT	CASSIGDRVTDTQYF
TRBV3-1/TRBV3-2	NA	NA	TRBJ1-3	15	TGTGCCAGCAGCCAAAGGGGAGGGGAGGGAAACACCATATATTTT	CASSQRGGEGNTIYF
TRBV5-5	NA	NA	TRBJ2-3	15	TGTGCCAGCAGCTTGGTGGCGGGAACGCGGGATACGCAGTATTTT	CASSLVAGTRDTQYF
TRBV5-1	NA	NA	TRBJ1-2	15	TGCGCCAGCAGCGAACAGGGTGGCCCTAACTATGGCTACACCTTC	CASSEQGGPNYGYTF
TRBV28	NA	NA	TRBJ1-1	14	TGTGCCAGCAGCCGCGGGGGGGTGAGCACTGAAGCTTTCTTT	CASSRGGVSTEAFF
TRBV18	NA	TRBD1	TRBJ1-3	16	TGTGCCAGCTCACCCGATGACAGGGGCCGTGGAAACACCATATATTTT	CASSPDDRGRGNTIYF
TRBV9	NA	NA	TRBJ2-7	14	TGTGCCAGCAGCGTAGATCCCCTTTCGTACGAGCAGTACTTC	CASSVDPLSYEQYF
TRBV30	NA	TRBD2	TRBJ2-1	16	TGTGCCTGGAGTGTACGACTAGCGGGAGATCTGAATGAGCAGTTCTTC	CAWSVRLAGDLNEQFF
TRBV28	NA	TRBD1	TRBJ1-2	11	TGTGCCGGGGGGACAGGGTATGGCTACACCTTC	CAGGTGYGYTF
TRBV25-1	NA	TRBD2	TRBJ2-3	15	TGTGCCAGCAGCGATAGCGGGAGGGCCGGAGATACGCAGTATTTT	CASSDSGRAGDTQYF
TRBV2	NA	NA	TRBJ2-2	16	TGTGCCAGCAGTTATTACGCGACAGGGAACACCGGGGAGCTGTTTTTT	CASSYYATGNTGELFF
TRBV2	NA	TRBD2	TRBJ2-2	15	TGTGCCAGCGCGGGGGTCAGGGTGGACACCGGGGAGCTGTTTTTT	CASAGVRVDTGELFF
TRBV28	NA	NA	TRBJ1-6	15	TGTGCCAGCAGCACCCCCGGGGAGCGTAATTCACCCCTCCACTTT	CASSTPGERNSPLHF
TRBV4-3	NA	TRBD1	TRBJ1-2	14	TGCGCCAGCAGCCAAGGACAGGGCGGCTATGGCTACACCTTC	CASSQGQGGYGYTF
TRBV4-1	NA	TRBD1	TRBJ2-7	17	TGCGCCAGCAGCCAAAATTCAGGGGGTGCCTCCTCCTACGAGCAGTACTTC	CASSQNSGGASSYEQYF
TRBV7-8	NA	NA	TRBJ1-5	15	TGTGCCAGCAGCTTAGCGGGGGGGAGCAATCAGCCCCAGCATTTT	CASSLAGGSNQPQHF
TRBV28	NA	NA	TRBJ1-1	14	TGTGCCAGCAGTCTGACAGACATGAACACTGAAGCTTTCTTT	CASSLTDMNTEAFF
TRBV10-3	NA	NA	TRBJ1-5	14	TGTGCCATCAGTCGTCAGAACGGCAATCAGCCCCAGCATTTT	CAISRQNGNQPQHF
TRBV7-2	NA	NA	TRBJ1-5	15	TGTGCCAGCAGCTTAGGGCAGGGATTAGGTCAGCCCCAGCATTTT	CASSLGQGLGQPQHF
TRBV24-1	NA	TRBD2	TRBJ2-1	13	TGTGCCACCGGGGAGCGGGAGTTCGATGAGCAGTTCTTC	CATGEREFDEQFF
TRBV3-1/TRBV3-2	NA	NA	TRBJ2-3	21	TGTGCCAGCAGCCCCATCCTGAAAAGACAGGACCCAAGGGGCCACACAGATACGCAGTATTTT	CASSPILKRQDPRGHTDTQYF
TRBV6-1	NA	TRBD1	TRBJ1-5	15	TGTGCCAGCAGTTTGGGCGGGACAGGGTTTCAGCCCCAGCATTTT	CASSLGGTGFQPQHF
TRBV13	NA	TRBD2	TRBJ2-3	18	TGTGCCAGCAGCTTAGGCCTAGCGGGAGGGCCCCGCGGAGATACGCAGTATTTT	CASSLGLAGGPRGDTQYF
TRBV18	NA	NA	TRBJ2-6	17	TGTGCCAGCTCCCTATCTGCTTTGATCTCTGGGGCCAACGTCCTGACTTTC	CASSLSALISGANVLTF
TRBV3-1/TRBV3-2	NA	NA	TRBJ1-5	18	TGTGCCAGCAGCCAAGAGGGGGCAGGGGTTGATGGCAATCAGCCCCAGCATTTT	CASSQEGAGVDGNQPQHF
TRBV6-2/TRBV6-3	NA	TRBD2	TRBJ2-1	18	TGTGCCAGCAGCTATGCGAGGACTAGCGGGAAGACAATAAATGAGCAGTTCTTC	CASSYARTSGKTINEQFF
TRBV6-2/TRBV6-3	NA	NA	TRBJ2-7	14	TGTGCCAGCAGTTACTCGGCAGGGCGGTCCGGTCAGTACTTC	CASSYSAGRSGQYF
TRBV19	few	NA	TRBJ1-2	17	TGTGCCAGTAGTATAGACGAAGCCGAAAGTTGGTGGTATGGCTACACCTTC	CASSIDEAESWWYGYTF
TRBV9	NA	NA	TRBJ2-3	15	TGTGCCAGCAGCCCCCGGGGGTCGGGCACAGATACGCAGTATTTT	CASSPRGSGTDTQYF
TRBV7-3	once	TRBD1	TRBJ2-6	21	TGTGCCAGCAGCTTACTACCAGGACAGGGGGCAAGAGCTTCTGGGGCCAACGTCCTGACTTTC	CASSLLPGQGARASGANVLTF
TRBV30	NA	NA	TRBJ2-2	12	TGTGCCTGCGACTGGGACACCGGGGAGCTGTTTTTT	CACDWDTGELFF
TRBV5-5	once	NA	TRBJ1-6	14	TGTGCCAGCAGCTTTGGGGGCACCAGGGGATCCCTCCACTTT	CASSFGGTRGSLHF
TRBV7-8	NA	NA	TRBJ2-1	15	TGTGCCAGCAACCTGGGACAAAGCTCCTACAATGAGCAGTTCTTC	CASNLGQSSYNEQFF
TRBV7-3	NA	TRBD2	TRBJ2-1	16	TGTGCCAGCAGCTCACCTAGCGGGGGACCCTACAATGAGCAGTTCTTC	CASSSPSGGPYNEQFF
TRBV7-9	NA	TRBD2	TRBJ2-1	15	TGTGCCAGCAGCTCCCTAGCGGGAGTTAGGAATGAGCAGTTCTTC	CASSSLAGVRNEQFF
TRBV30	NA	NA	TRBJ1-3	14	TGTGCCTGGAGGTCGGTGATCTCTGGAAACACCATATATTTT	CAWRSVISGNTIYF
TRBV24-1	NA	NA	TRBJ2-1	16	TGTGCCACCAGTGTAAGGCAGGGACACGCCTACAATGAGCAGTTCTTC	CATSVRQGHAYNEQFF
TRBV3-1/TRBV3-2	NA	TRBD1	TRBJ2-6	16	TGTGCCAGCAGCCAACGGGACAGCTCTGGGGCCAACGTCCTGACTTTC	CASSQRDSSGANVLTF
TRBV27	NA	TRBD1	TRBJ2-7	15	TGTGCCAGCAGTTTACTCGGGACAGGGGCGGAGGAGCAGTACTTC	CASSLLGTGAEEQYF
TRBV7-2	NA	NA	TRBJ1-6	18	TGTGCCAGCAGCTTAGTGTCGGCGGCGAGCTCCTATAATTCACCCCTCCACTTT	CASSLVSAASSYNSPLHF
TRBV7-2	once	NA	TRBJ2-2	16	TGTGCCAGCAGGTGGGGCGGGGCCCGAAACACCGGGGAGCTGTTTTTT	CASRWGGARNTGELFF
TRBV7-2	NA	TRBD1	TRBJ2-3	15	TGTGCCAGCAGCTCCCCAGGGACAGTCACAGATACGCAGTATTTT	CASSSPGTVTDTQYF
TRBV11-2	NA	TRBD1	TRBJ2-7	16	TGTGCCAGCAGCTTAGGACACACAGGGGTGGGCTACGAGCAGTACTTC	CASSLGHTGVGYEQYF
TRBV19	NA	TRBD1	TRBJ1-1	16	TGTGCCAGTAGTATGGTAGGGGGCGTTCGATGGGCGGGTGCTTTCTTT	CASSMVGGVRWAGAFF
TRBV18	NA	NA	TRBJ2-3	15	TGTGCCAGCTCACCACAGGGGGCGGGAACAGATACGCAGTATTTT	CASSPQGAGTDTQYF
TRBV20-1	NA	TRBD2	TRBJ2-1	16	TGCAGTGCTAGTACAGGGTCTTCTAGCGGGAGCTATGAGCAGTTCTTC	CSASTGSSSGSYEQFF
TRBV2	NA	NA	TRBJ1-4	14	TGTGCCAGCAGTGATCAGGGTTTGGGTGAAAAACTGTTTTTT	CASSDQGLGEKLFF
TRBV4-2	once	NA	TRBJ2-7	15	TGTGCCAGCAGCCAAGATAAGTCTAGGCCGTACGAGCAGTACTTC	CASSQDKSRPYEQYF